This T cell receptor beta chain was documented in a study of T-cell reconstitution after alpha-beta-depleted transplantation in children. Unique molecular identifiers were built into the TCRbeta library. MiXCR was run by TCRdb on the PCR reads, yielding one entry per CDR3 protein. The sample includes about 610,000 distinct CDR3 sequences, 10% of them seen just once. This CDR3 has 15 amino acids. The source material was PBMCs from the stem cell graft donor, sampled from the stem cell graft. The V call is TRBV21-1, the J call TRBJ2-1. TRBV21-1 is a known pseudogene. The TCR comes from a human donor who donated a stem cell graft to a child with acute myeloid leukemia. CDR3 DNA: TGTGCCAGCATGGGTGGAGCGAGCTCCTACAATGAGCAGTTCTTC. Translating gives CASMGGASSYNEQFF.